This T cell receptor beta chain was recorded in a study of T cell repertoires in cytomegalovirus infection. This clonotype showed up just a few times. TCRdb called the reads again in MiXCR, with one record for every CDR3 protein. The table has around 130,000 distinct CDR3 sequences, roughly 8.2% seen once. This CDR3 has 16 residues. The ends lost 3 bases at V and 2 bases at J; junction bases unmatched: 10. In germline, CDR1 is SGHNT, CDR2 YYREEE (reference sequence). This clonotype was obtained from a human donor in good health (CMV status not recorded). Some clones in this sample may be carry-over from other donors' samples. The chain is built from TRBV5-4 and TRBJ2-5, with TRBD1 matching over 7 bases. Specimen: PBMCs. CDR3 sequence: CASSWDSGQRQETQYF. Written as DNA, the CDR3 is TGTGCCAGCAGCTGGGATTCGGGACAGCGGCAAGAGACCCAGTACTTC. The full variable domain, in which reference TRBV5-4 and TRBJ2-5 provide the parts outside the CDR3, is ETGVTQSPTHLIKTRGQQVTLRCSSQSGHNTVSWYQQALGQGPQFIFQYYREEENGRGNFPPRFSGLQFPNYSSELNVNALELDDSALYLCASSWDSGQRQETQYFGPGTRLLVL.